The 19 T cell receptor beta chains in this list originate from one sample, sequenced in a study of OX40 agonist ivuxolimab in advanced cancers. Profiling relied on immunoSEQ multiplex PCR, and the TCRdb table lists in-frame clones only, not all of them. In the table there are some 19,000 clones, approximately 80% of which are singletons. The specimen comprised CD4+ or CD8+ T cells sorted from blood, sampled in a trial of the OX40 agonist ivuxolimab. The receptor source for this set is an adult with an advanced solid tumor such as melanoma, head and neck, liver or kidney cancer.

The CDR3 DNA reads TGTGCCACCTTAAGAGGTAGCTCCAGTTCAGGGGCCAACGTCCTGACTTTC. Its translation is CATLRGSSSSGANVLTF. The genes are TRBV2 and TRBJ2-6; D call uncertain. Trimming removed 10 bases from V and 4 bases from J, with 23 bases in between. The germline CDR1 and CDR2 sequences are SNHLY and FYNNEI. This CDR3 comprises 17 residues. The whole variable domain, remainder taken from reference TRBV2 and TRBJ2-6, is EPEVTQTPSHQVTQMGQEVILRCVPISNHLYFYWYRQILGQKVEFLVSFYNNEISEKSEIFDDQFSVERPDGSNFTLKIRSTKLEDSAMYFCATLRGSSSSGANVLTFGAGSRLTVL.

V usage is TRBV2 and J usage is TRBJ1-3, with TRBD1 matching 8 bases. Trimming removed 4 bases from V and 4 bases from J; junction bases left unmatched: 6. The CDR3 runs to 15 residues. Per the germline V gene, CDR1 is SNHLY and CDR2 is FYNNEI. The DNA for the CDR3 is TGTGCCAGCAGTGTCCTCACAGGGGGAGGAAACACCATATATTTT. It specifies CASSVLTGGGNTIYF.

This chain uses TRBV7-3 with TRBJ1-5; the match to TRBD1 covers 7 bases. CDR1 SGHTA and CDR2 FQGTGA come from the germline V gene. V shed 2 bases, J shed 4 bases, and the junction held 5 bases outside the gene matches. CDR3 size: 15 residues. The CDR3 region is CASSLEQGLNQPQHF. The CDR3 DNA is TGTGCCAGCAGCTTAGAACAGGGGTTAAATCAGCCCCAGCATTTT.

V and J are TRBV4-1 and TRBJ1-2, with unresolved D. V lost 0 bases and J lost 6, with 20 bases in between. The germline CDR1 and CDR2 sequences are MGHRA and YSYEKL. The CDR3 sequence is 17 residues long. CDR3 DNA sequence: TGCGCCAGCAGCCAAGATTCGAGCCAGGCCCCCGTACATGGCTACACCTTC. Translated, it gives CASSQDSSQAPVHGYTF.

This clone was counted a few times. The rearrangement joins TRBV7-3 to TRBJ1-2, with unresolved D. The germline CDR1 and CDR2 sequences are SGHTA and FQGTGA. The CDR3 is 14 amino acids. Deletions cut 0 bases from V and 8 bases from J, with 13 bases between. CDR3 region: CASSLTLGGGGYTF. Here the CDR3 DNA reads TGTGCCAGCAGCTTAACATTAGGAGGCGGCGGCTACACCTTC.

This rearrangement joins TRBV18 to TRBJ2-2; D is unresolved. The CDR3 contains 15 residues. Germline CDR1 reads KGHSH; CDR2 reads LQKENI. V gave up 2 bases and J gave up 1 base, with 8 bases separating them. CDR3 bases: TGTGCCAGCTCACCAACCCGACAGAACACCGGGGAGCTGTTTTTT. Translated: CASSPTRQNTGELFF.

This chain's CDR3 is CASSLRGDGYGYTF. The CDR3 bases are TGCGCCAGCAGCTTGAGGGGCGACGGCTATGGCTACACCTTC. The rearrangement uses TRBV5-1 and TRBJ1-2; tentative D call: TRBD1 (5 bases). CDR1 and CDR2 from the germline V gene are SGHRS and YFSETQ. Trimming cost V 1 base and J 4 bases, with 11 bases left between them. CDR3 length equals 14 residues.

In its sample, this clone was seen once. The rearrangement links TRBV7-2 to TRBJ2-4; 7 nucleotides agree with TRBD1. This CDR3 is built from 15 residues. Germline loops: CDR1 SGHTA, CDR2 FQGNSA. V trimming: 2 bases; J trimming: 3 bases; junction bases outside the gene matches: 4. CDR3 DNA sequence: TGTGCCAGCAGCTTATCAACAGGGGTCAAAAACATTCAGTACTTC. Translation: CASSLSTGVKNIQYF. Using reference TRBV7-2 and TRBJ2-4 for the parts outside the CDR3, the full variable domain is GAGVSQSPSNKVTEKGKDVELRCDPISGHTALYWYRQSLGQGLEFLIYFQGNSAPDKSGLPSDRFSAERTGGSVSTLTIQRTQQEDSAVYLCASSLSTGVKNIQYFGAGTRLSVL.

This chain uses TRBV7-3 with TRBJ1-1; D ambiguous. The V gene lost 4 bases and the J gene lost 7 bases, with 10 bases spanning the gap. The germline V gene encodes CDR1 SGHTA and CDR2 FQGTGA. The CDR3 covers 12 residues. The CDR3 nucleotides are TGTGCCAGCAGCTCCCCCGGTGGTGAAGCTTTCTTT. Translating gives CASSSPGGEAFF.

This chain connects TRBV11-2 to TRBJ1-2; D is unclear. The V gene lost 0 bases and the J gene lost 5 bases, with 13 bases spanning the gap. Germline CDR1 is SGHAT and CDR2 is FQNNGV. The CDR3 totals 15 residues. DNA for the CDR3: TGTGCCAGCAGCTTAGACGCCTTCTTGGGGTATGGCTACACCTTC. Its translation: CASSLDAFLGYGYTF.

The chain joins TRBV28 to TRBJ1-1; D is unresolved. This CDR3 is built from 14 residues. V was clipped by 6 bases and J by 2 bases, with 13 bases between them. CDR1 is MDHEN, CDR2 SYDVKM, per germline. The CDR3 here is CASSWNGANTEAFF. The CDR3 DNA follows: TGTGCCAGCAGCTGGAACGGAGCAAACACTGAAGCTTTCTTT.

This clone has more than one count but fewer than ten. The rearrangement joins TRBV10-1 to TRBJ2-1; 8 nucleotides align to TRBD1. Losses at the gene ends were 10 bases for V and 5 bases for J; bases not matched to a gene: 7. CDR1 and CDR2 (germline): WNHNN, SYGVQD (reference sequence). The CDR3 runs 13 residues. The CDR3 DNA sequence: TGCGCCAACTCAGGGGGCCTAGACAATGAGCAGTTCTTC. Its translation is CANSGGLDNEQFF.

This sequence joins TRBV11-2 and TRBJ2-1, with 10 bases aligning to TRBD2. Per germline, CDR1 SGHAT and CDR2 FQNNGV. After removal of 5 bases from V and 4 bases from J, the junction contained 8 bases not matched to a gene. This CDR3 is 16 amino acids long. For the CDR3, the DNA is TGTGCCAGCAGCCTCCATCTAGCGGGAGTGTACAATGAGCAGTTCTTC. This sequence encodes CASSLHLAGVYNEQFF.

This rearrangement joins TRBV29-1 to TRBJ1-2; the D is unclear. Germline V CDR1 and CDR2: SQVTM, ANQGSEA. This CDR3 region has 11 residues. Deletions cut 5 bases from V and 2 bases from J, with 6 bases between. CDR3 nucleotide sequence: TGCAGCGTTCTCATAAACTATGGCTACACCTTC. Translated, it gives CSVLINYGYTF.

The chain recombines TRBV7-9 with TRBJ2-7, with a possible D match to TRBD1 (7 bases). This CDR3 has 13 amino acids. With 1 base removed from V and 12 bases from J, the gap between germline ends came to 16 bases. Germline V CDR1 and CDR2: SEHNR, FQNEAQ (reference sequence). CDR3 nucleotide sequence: TGTGCCAGCAGCTTAGAAGGCAGGGGGACTTCGTACTTC. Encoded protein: CASSLEGRGTSYF.

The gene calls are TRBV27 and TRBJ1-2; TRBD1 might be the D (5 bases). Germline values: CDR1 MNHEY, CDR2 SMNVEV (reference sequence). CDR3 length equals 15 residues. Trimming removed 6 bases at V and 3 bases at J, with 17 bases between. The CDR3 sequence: CASRSKSDSYYGYTF. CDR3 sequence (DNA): TGTGCCAGCAGATCCAAATCCGACAGTTACTATGGCTACACCTTC.

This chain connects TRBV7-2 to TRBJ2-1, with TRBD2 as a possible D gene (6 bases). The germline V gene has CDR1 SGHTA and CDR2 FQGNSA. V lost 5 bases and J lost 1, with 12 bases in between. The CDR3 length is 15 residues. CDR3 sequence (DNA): TGTGCCAGCAGCGCGACTAGAAAGTCCTACAATGAGCAGTTCTTC. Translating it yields CASSATRKSYNEQFF.

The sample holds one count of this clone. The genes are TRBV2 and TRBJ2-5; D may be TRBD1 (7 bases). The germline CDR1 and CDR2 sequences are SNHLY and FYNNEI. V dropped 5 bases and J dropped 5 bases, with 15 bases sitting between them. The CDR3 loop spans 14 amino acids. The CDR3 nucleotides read TGTGCCAGCAGTCAGGACAGGAGCGGGGAGACCCAGTACTTC. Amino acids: CASSQDRSGETQYF.

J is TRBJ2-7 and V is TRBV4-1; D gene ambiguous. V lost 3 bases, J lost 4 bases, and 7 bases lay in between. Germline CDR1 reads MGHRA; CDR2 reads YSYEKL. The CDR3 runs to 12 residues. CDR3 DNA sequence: TGCGCCAGCAGCCACTCCCGATACGAGCAGTACTTC. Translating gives CASSHSRYEQYF.